This T cell receptor (beta chain) was sequenced for a study of blood T cell repertoires in COVID-19. Across the whole study: Acute and convalescent COVID-19 specimens originated in the United States, Italy and Spain. Nucleic acid was either cDNA or gDNA, and it came from T cells, B-cell-depleted T cells, or PBMCs.

Clones were sequenced by immunoSEQ multiplex PCR, and TCRdb holds only the in-frame ones, with some missing. The sample shows more than 200,000 clones, roughly 84% of them seen only once. The V gene end was trimmed by 2 bases and the J gene end by 3 bases; junction bases not matched to a gene: 5. The germline gives CDR1 SGHRS, CDR2 YFSETQ. This CDR3 has 14 amino acids. The material sequenced was peripheral blood. This chain joins TRBV5-1 and TRBJ2-7, with 7 nucleotides matching TRBD1. The clonotype comes from a man aged 60 to 75 with acute or convalescent COVID-19. CDR3 loop: CASSLQGSHYEQYF. CDR3 nucleotides: TGCGCCAGCAGCTTACAGGGGTCCCACTACGAGCAGTACTTC.